These 4 T cell receptor beta chains were all obtained from the same sample, sequenced in a study of OX40 agonist ivuxolimab in advanced cancers. The data were produced by immunoSEQ multiplex PCR, yet TCRdb's version contains in-frame clones alone and is incomplete. Here the sample spans tens of thousands of clones, approximately 90% being singletons. The sample was CD4+ or CD8+ T cells sorted from blood, taken in a trial of the OX40 agonist ivuxolimab. These TCRs come from an adult with an advanced solid tumor such as melanoma, head and neck, liver or kidney cancer.

V is TRBV7-9 and J is TRBJ2-1; D not certain. Germline CDR1 is SEHNR and CDR2 is FQNEAQ (reference sequence). CDR3 length: 11 amino acids. The V gene lost 5 bases and the J gene lost 10 bases, with 9 bases spanning the gap. CDR3 DNA sequence: TGTGCCAGCAGCCCCTTGGCCGAGCAGTTCTTC. This codes for CASSPLAEQFF. The complete variable domain, with remaining parts taken from reference TRBV7-9 and TRBJ2-1, reads DTGVSQNPRHKITKRGQNVTFRCDPISEHNRLYWYRQTLGQGPEFLTYFQNEAQLEKSRLLSDRFSAERPKGSFSTLEIQRTEQGDSAMYLCASSPLAEQFFGPGTRLTVL.

The rearrangement uses TRBV7-8 and TRBJ2-7; 7 bases fit TRBD2. J gave up 9 bases and V 4 bases, and 3 bases lay outside the gene matches. Germline V gene data show CDR1 as SGHVS and CDR2 as FQNEAQ. The CDR3 is 11 amino acids. The CDR3 reads CASSSASGQYF. Here the CDR3 DNA reads TGTGCCAGCAGCTCGGCTAGCGGGCAGTACTTC.

The V and J genes are TRBV28 and TRBJ1-1, with 8 bases aligning to TRBD1. The germline V gene encodes CDR1 MDHEN and CDR2 SYDVKM. V lost 5 bases, J lost 10 bases, and 6 bases stayed unmatched. The CDR3 consists of 12 residues. The CDR3 bases are TGTGCCAGCAGTGACAGGGGCGGGGCAGCTTTCTTT. This codes for CASSDRGGAAFF.

The CDR3 nucleotides read TGTGCCAGCAGCCACCCCATCGGGAGAATGGGCGGGGAGCTGTTTTTT. This codes for CASSHPIGRMGGELFF. The chain links TRBV5-4 to TRBJ2-2, with D perhaps TRBD2 (6 bases). V was clipped by 4 bases and J by 7 bases, with 20 bases between them. The germline CDR1 and CDR2 sequences are SGHNT and YYREEE (reference sequence). The CDR3 runs 16 residues.